This TCR beta chain was identified during a study of blood T cell repertoires in COVID-19. Study-wide context: The cDNA or gDNA used as material had been derived from T cells, B-cell-depleted T cells, or PBMCs.

The CDR3 runs to 15 residues. Per the germline V gene, CDR1 is LNHDA and CDR2 is SQIVND (reference sequence). The V end lost 3 bases, the J end lost 0 bases, and 12 bases lay between the germline ends. Some clones are missing from TCRdb's copy, which holds only in-frame ones; the method was immunoSEQ multiplex PCR. Of 55,000 or so clones detected, around 83% appear once; the ten largest clones hold more than 15%. The chain joins TRBV19 to TRBJ2-7; a possible D gene is TRBD2 (6 bases). Material for sequencing was peripheral blood. The sequence was obtained from a man under 40 with COVID-19, enrolled during active disease. CDR3 sequence: CASSMRDPSSYEQYF. The CDR3 DNA follows: TGTGCCAGTAGTATGCGGGACCCTAGCTCCTACGAGCAGTACTTC. The complete variable domain, with remaining parts taken from reference TRBV19 and TRBJ2-7, reads DGGITQSPKYLFRKEGQNVTLSCEQNLNHDAMYWYRQDPGQGLRLIYYSQIVNDFQKGDIAEGYSVSREKKESFPLTVTSAQKNPTAFYLCASSMRDPSSYEQYFGPGTRLTVT.